This entry is about one T cell receptor beta chain. Amplification used 60 Vbeta primers and 13 Jbeta primers. In the authors' workflow: Counted up in a later analysis, unique TCR beta chains came to some 80 million, with around 9.9 million shared. Sequencing was performed with immunoSEQ multiplex PCR; in TCRdb, only in-frame clones are kept and a portion is missing. The D gene and trimming were derived from the DNA, and the V and J assignments and clone size from that table. This sample has about 190,000 clones; roughly four fifths occur once, and the top ten carry 2.5% to 3.5%. The length of the CDR3 is 13 residues. Germline V CDR1 and CDR2: MRHNA, SNTAGT. V lost 7 bases and J lost 6, with 12 bases in between. This sample was included in a study of cytomegalovirus exposure and HLA in healthy donors.

This clonotype was obtained from a woman in her 30s in good health and CMV-seropositive. Sequences were obtained from PBMCs. V gene TRBV6-4 combines with J gene TRBJ2-2, with a tentative D call TRBD2 (5 bases). The CDR3 here is CASTPGESGELFF. CDR3 sequence (DNA): TGTGCCAGCACTCCTGGGGAGTCCGGGGAGCTGTTTTTT.